These T cell receptor beta chains were read from a single sample in a study of T cell responses to AZD1222 COVID-19 vaccine. Sequencing used immunoSEQ multiplex PCR; TCRdb keeps in-frame clones, though not all of them. The profile shows more than 150,000 clones, about 95% of them singletons. This specimen consisted of peripheral blood, obtained on day 0 of AZD1222 vaccination. These receptor sequences come from an adult in good health. The CDR3 runs from the conserved cysteine through the conserved F or W.

V,J,CDR3
TRBV2,TRBJ1-3,CANPGAGNTIYF
TRBV6-5,TRBJ1-1,CASSYSTPQWGPEAFF
TRBV2,TRBJ1-5,CASRVYSNQPQHF
TRBV2,TRBJ2-2,CASSEGVGTGAGELFF
TRBV28,TRBJ1-1,CASSLPGQDRAFF
TRBV6-5,TRBJ1-5,CASAGTINQPQHF
TRBV7-3,TRBJ2-1,CASSFGIAGDEQFF
TRBV2,TRBJ1-5,CASSESVWGPQHF
TRBV19,TRBJ2-1,CASSRILEPYNEQFF
TRBV30,TRBJ1-4,CAWNRARVEKLFF
TRBV7-6,TRBJ2-7,CASSLGDRGVYEQYF
TRBV6-6,TRBJ2-2,CASSYPGELFF
TRBV19,TRBJ1-2,CARPPFEPEYGYTF
TRBV2,TRBJ2-3,CASPVRGEGRFGTDTQYF
TRBV9,TRBJ1-1,CASSVGAEAFF
TRBV27,TRBJ2-7,CASSLDSDGFQYF
TRBV15,TRBJ2-1,CATSRARQTQGYEQFF
TRBV29-1,TRBJ1-1,CSVVSGPDEAFF
TRBV2,TRBJ1-1,CASSEGALGAEAFF
TRBV28,TRBJ1-4,CASRLGGDLRVFF
TRBV12-5,TRBJ1-2,CASGPGFNYGYTF
TRBV2,TRBJ1-1,CASWLSNWNTEAFF
TRBV7-8,TRBJ1-6,CASSYRDRGNSPLHF
TRBV5-1,TRBJ1-5,CASSSGQENQPQHF
TRBV3-1/TRBV3-2,TRBJ1-2,CASSQAGGYGYTF
TRBV10-3,TRBJ1-2,CAIKGQVYGYTF
TRBV27,TRBJ1-4,CASSPTNEKLFF
TRBV30,TRBJ2-2,CAWRLAGVDTGELFF
TRBV12-5,TRBJ1-2,CASGPLGRGNYGYTF
TRBV27,TRBJ2-1,CASSSRDRGLELFF
TRBV9,TRBJ2-2,CASSPPAGTGELFF